This TCR beta chain was recorded in a study of blood T cell repertoires in COVID-19. The CDR3 has 14 residues. Germline CDR1 reads SEHNR; CDR2 reads FQNEAQ (reference sequence). Trimming pared 2 bases from V and 8 bases from J, leaving 10 bases between. In the source study's methods: Amplification with reference gene primers provided the estimates of nucleated cell counts. The method was immunoSEQ multiplex PCR; TCRdb's version includes in-frame clones alone and lacks a portion of them. That table supplies the V and J calls and clone size; D and trimming were determined from the DNA. Of about 210,000 clones listed, around 80% were seen once; the top ten hold roughly 6.7%.

The sample taken for sequencing was peripheral blood. The chain employs TRBV7-9 and TRBJ1-6, with a weak D call TRBD1 (5 bases). This sequence was found in a woman aged 70-85 years with acute or convalescent COVID-19. The CDR3 protein is CASSLQGKDSPLHF. The CDR3 DNA reads as TGTGCCAGCAGCTTACAGGGAAAGGATTCACCCCTCCACTTT.